Following are 9 T cell receptor beta chains from one sample sequenced in a study of cytomegalovirus exposure and HLA in healthy donors. Clones were sequenced by immunoSEQ multiplex PCR, and TCRdb holds only the in-frame ones, with some missing. The sample includes nearly 200,000 clones, around 80% of them seen just once. Sequenced material: PBMCs. These receptors all come from a woman aged 25 to 45 in good health and CMV-seropositive.

The chain recombines TRBV19 with TRBJ2-1, with TRBD2 matching over 10 bases. CDR3 size: 15 residues. Trimming removed 7 bases from V and 5 bases from J; junction bases left unmatched: 8. The germline V gene has CDR1 LNHDA and CDR2 SQIVND (reference sequence). In DNA form, the CDR3 reads TGTGCCAGTACCCCGGGACTAGCGTCTCACAATGAGCAGTTCTTC. Its protein product is CASTPGLASHNEQFF.

The CDR3 loop reads CASSTGGGSTDTQYF. CDR3 DNA sequence: TGTGCCAGCAGCACGGGCGGGGGAAGCACAGATACGCAGTATTTT. The V call is TRBV11-3, the J call TRBJ2-3; 7 bases are shared with TRBD2. CDR3 length: 15 amino acids. Germline V gene data show CDR1 as SGHNT and CDR2 as YENEEA. The trim removed 5 bases at V and 0 bases at J, leaving 5 bases unmatched.

The V gene is TRBV5-1, the J gene TRBJ1-1, with TRBD1 identical over 7 bases. The CDR3 is made up of 15 amino acids. The ends lost 0 bases at V and 6 bases at J; junction bases unmatched: 8. CDR1 and CDR2 (germline): SGHRS, YFSETQ. CDR3: CASSLGGGEGSEAFF. The DNA of the CDR3 is TGCGCCAGCAGCTTGGGAGGGGGCGAGGGATCTGAAGCTTTCTTT.

This clone was picked up one time. The chain uses TRBV29-1 and TRBJ2-7; unclear D gene. Germline V gives CDR1 SQVTM, CDR2 ANQGSEA. Trimming removed 2 bases at V and 3 bases at J, with 5 bases between. The CDR3 sequence is 11 residues long. CDR3 nucleotides: TGCAGCGTTGAACTAGACTACGAGCAGTACTTC. This gives the protein CSVELDYEQYF.

This clone came up a few times. The CDR3 bases are TGTGCCAGCAACAGACTAGCGGAGCAGTTCTTC. This gives the protein CASNRLAEQFF. V and J are TRBV28 and TRBJ2-1, with 8 bases that match TRBD2. CDR3 length: 11 amino acids. V trimming: 7 bases; J trimming: 10 bases; junction bases outside the gene matches: 3. The germline V gene encodes CDR1 MDHEN and CDR2 SYDVKM.

J is TRBJ1-5 and V is TRBV2, with TRBD1 identical over 8 bases. Trimming took 7 bases from V and 4 from J; bases not matched to a gene: 6. The germline gives CDR1 SNHLY, CDR2 FYNNEI. The CDR3 runs to 14 residues. CDR3: CASTSDRGNQPQHF. The CDR3 DNA is TGTGCCAGCACCTCAGACAGGGGTAATCAGCCCCAGCATTTT.

The V gene is TRBV5-4, the J gene TRBJ1-1; D not certain. V lost 2 bases, J lost 0 bases, and 8 bases lay in between. Germline V CDR1 and CDR2: SGHNT, YYREEE (reference sequence). The CDR3 loop spans 14 amino acids. The CDR3 DNA reads TGTGCCAGCAGCTTCGGGGAATTGAACACTGAAGCTTTCTTT. Its protein product is CASSFGELNTEAFF.

V usage is TRBV27 and J usage is TRBJ2-6; possible D gene TRBD1, 5 bases. Trimming took off 6 bases at V and 0 bases at J, with 18 bases between the two ends. This CDR3 is built from 18 residues. Germline V gene lookup returns CDR1 MNHEY and CDR2 SMNVEV (reference sequence). This chain's CDR3 is CASRSIRQIVSGANVLTF. The CDR3 nucleotides are TGTGCCAGCAGATCGATAAGACAGATCGTCTCTGGGGCCAACGTCCTGACTTTC. Using reference TRBV27 and TRBJ2-6 for the parts outside the CDR3, the full variable domain is EAQVTQNPRYLITVTGKKLTVTCSQNMNHEYMSWYRQDPGLGLRQIYYSMNVEVTDKGDVPEGYKVSRKEKRNFPLILESPSPNQTSLYFCASRSIRQIVSGANVLTFGAGSRLTVL.

The count of this clone is one. The rearrangement joins TRBV6-5 to TRBJ2-1; TRBD2 agrees at 9 bases. This CDR3 is built from 14 residues. The germline V gene has CDR1 MNHEY and CDR2 SVGAGI. Germline trimming cut 5 bases from V and 7 bases from J; bases unmatched to any gene: 6. CDR3 sequence (DNA): TGTGCCAGCAGTAAACCTAGCGGGATGAATGAGCAGTTCTTC. It is translated as CASSKPSGMNEQFF.